A single sample is the source of the 18 T cell receptor beta chains below, sequenced in a study of memory CD4+ T cells and cytomegalovirus serostatus. Single viable CD3+CD4+CD8-CD45RO+ cells were sorted as the memory CD4+ T cells. Clones were read by immunoSEQ multiplex PCR, and TCRdb kept only the in-frame ones, dropping some. The repertoire holds tens of thousands of clones, 75% to 85% seen once, with about 0.8% in the top ten. Sequencing was performed on memory CD4+ T cells from blood. The receptors were gathered from an adult in good health and CMV-seronegative.

This chain joins TRBV19 and TRBJ1-5; the D is unclear. Germline CDR1 and CDR2: LNHDA and SQIVND (reference sequence). This CDR3 comprises 12 residues. Deletions cut 6 bases from V and 0 bases from J, with 3 bases between. CDR3 amino acids: CASRYSNQPQHF. Written as DNA, the CDR3 is TGTGCCAGTAGGTATAGCAATCAGCCCCAGCATTTT.

The CDR3: CASGAGGGLKTQYF. CDR3 bases: TGTGCCAGCGGAGCTGGCGGGGGGCTAAAGACCCAGTACTTC. This chain joins TRBV2 and TRBJ2-5; 8 bases align to TRBD2. The trim removed 8 bases at V and 6 bases at J, leaving 11 bases unmatched. The germline gives CDR1 SNHLY, CDR2 FYNNEI. The CDR3 is 14 residues long.

This clone appeared a few times. The chain links TRBV28 to TRBJ1-1; D unresolved. Deletions cut 1 base from V and 0 bases from J, with 6 bases between. Germline CDR1 MDHEN, CDR2 SYDVKM. The CDR3 extends over 14 amino acids. The DNA of the CDR3 is TGTGCCAGCAGTTTATACGGTCTGAACACTGAAGCTTTCTTT. This sequence encodes CASSLYGLNTEAFF. Full variable domain (outside the CDR3, taken from reference TRBV28 and TRBJ1-1): DVKVTQSSRYLVKRTGEKVFLECVQDMDHENMFWYRQDPGLGLRLIYFSYDVKMKEKGDIPEGYSVSREKKERFSLILESASTNQTSMYLCASSLYGLNTEAFFGQGTRLTVV.

This clone was observed a single time. The rearrangement joins TRBV6-4 to TRBJ2-3, with D perhaps assigned TRBD1 or TRBD2 (5 bases each). V was cut by 0 bases and J by 8 bases, with 9 bases left in between. The germline CDR1 and CDR2 sequences are MRHNA and SNTAGT. The CDR3 length is 13 residues. The CDR3 bases are TGTGCCAGCAGTGACTCGAGGGGTACTACGCAGTATTTT. Protein: CASSDSRGTTQYF.

The chain has TRBV6-5 and TRBJ2-7, with D tentatively TRBD1 or TRBD2 (6 bases each). Per germline, CDR1 MNHEY and CDR2 SVGAGI. The CDR3 is made up of 15 amino acids. V was pared by 8 bases and J by 6 bases, with 23 bases between. In DNA, the CDR3 is TGTGCCAGCTCGGAGGGGGGAAAAGTAGGTCCCGAGCAGTACTTC. Amino acid sequence: CASSEGGKVGPEQYF.

J is TRBJ2-3 and V is TRBV5-1; D is tentatively TRBD1 or TRBD2 (5 bases each). CDR3 size: 18 residues. V was shortened by 4 bases and J by 0 bases, with 21 bases between the two germline ends. Germline V lookup: CDR1 SGHRS, CDR2 YFSETQ. The CDR3 coding sequence is TGCGCCAGCAGCCTTGGGGGAAGGTCGGACACTAGCACAGATACGCAGTATTTT. It specifies CASSLGGRSDTSTDTQYF. The full variable domain, rest sourced from reference TRBV5-1 and TRBJ2-3, is KAGVTQTPRYLIKTRGQQVTLSCSPISGHRSVSWYQQTPGQGLQFLFEYFSETQRNKGNFPGRFSGRQFSNSRSEMNVSTLELGDSALYLCASSLGGRSDTSTDTQYFGPGTRLTVL.

The V call is TRBV11-2, the J call TRBJ1-6, with 8 bases that match TRBD1. Germline CDR1 and CDR2: SGHAT and FQNNGV. V lost 1 base, J lost 2 bases, and 7 bases stayed unmatched. This CDR3 has 18 residues. The CDR3, as DNA: TGTGCCAGCAGCTTAGGTGGACAGGGAAAACCCTATAATTCACCCCTCCACTTT. Amino acids: CASSLGGQGKPYNSPLHF.

The rearrangement uses TRBV28 and TRBJ1-2; D remains unclear. The germline V gene has CDR1 MDHEN and CDR2 SYDVKM. This CDR3 spans 15 amino acids. The V end was cut by 7 bases, the J end by 6 bases, with 21 bases between. The CDR3 DNA reads as TGTGCCAGCAAAGGCAGGCCCCCCTATACGGATGGCTACACCTTC. Amino acid sequence: CASKGRPPYTDGYTF.

This chain links TRBV11-2 with TRBJ2-2; no definite D call. The CDR3 has 16 residues. Germline CDR1 SGHAT, CDR2 FQNNGV. V gave up 4 bases and J gave up 3 bases, with 15 bases separating them. The CDR3 is CASSSRTGSHTGELFF. CDR3 nucleotides: TGTGCCAGCAGCTCCCGTACCGGCAGTCACACCGGGGAGCTGTTTTTT.

CDR3: CASSSVEGFTGELFF. CDR3 nucleotides: TGTGCCAGCAGTTCCGTCGAAGGGTTCACCGGGGAGCTGTTTTTT. V and J are TRBV28 and TRBJ2-2; D is unclear. V lost 4 bases, J lost 4 bases, and 13 bases lay in between. The germline CDR1 and CDR2 sequences are MDHEN and SYDVKM. This CDR3 comprises 15 residues.

This chain uses TRBV2 with TRBJ1-5, with D possibly matching TRBD1 (6 bases). The CDR3 spans 15 residues. Trimming stripped 4 bases from V and 1 base from J, with 11 bases between. Germline-derived CDR1 and CDR2 are SNHLY and FYNNEI. The CDR3 reads CASSGAGTSNQPQHF. CDR3 DNA sequence: TGTGCCAGCAGTGGGGCAGGGACAAGCAATCAGCCCCAGCATTTT. Variable domain in full (rest from reference TRBV2 and TRBJ1-5): EPEVTQTPSHQVTQMGQEVILRCVPISNHLYFYWYRQILGQKVEFLVSFYNNEISEKSEIFDDQFSVERPDGSNFTLKIRSTKLEDSAMYFCASSGAGTSNQPQHFGDGTRLSIL.

V is TRBV5-1 and J is TRBJ2-3; D might be TRBD1 (6 bases). This CDR3 is built from 15 residues. Trimming removed 1 base at V and 5 bases at J, with 14 bases between. CDR1 is SGHRS, CDR2 YFSETQ, per germline. The CDR3 DNA sequence: TGCGCCAGCAGCTTGAGGGGCAGGGGCCGAGATACGCAGTATTTT. Residues: CASSLRGRGRDTQYF.

This chain connects TRBV2 to TRBJ2-2, with a tentative D call TRBD1 (5 bases). The CDR3 has 15 residues. V was cut by 8 bases and J by 1 base, with 14 bases left in between. Germline loops: CDR1 SNHLY, CDR2 FYNNEI. The CDR3 is CASGPRVGNTGELFF. The CDR3 DNA follows: TGTGCCAGCGGTCCCAGGGTAGGGAACACCGGGGAGCTGTTTTTT.

This clone was counted only a few times. DNA for the CDR3: TGTGCCAGCAGTGAAGTTGGGACTAGCGGGGGGGGCCACCGGTATTTT. As protein: CASSEVGTSGGGHRYF. V gene TRBV6-1 combines with J gene TRBJ2-3; 16 bases are a match to TRBD2. Germline lookup yields CDR1 MNHNS and CDR2 SASEGT. The CDR3 has 16 amino acids. After removal of 1 base from V and 14 bases from J, the junction contained 9 bases not matched to a gene.

The CDR3 region is CASGRQEAYEQYF. CDR3 in DNA: TGCGCCAGCGGCCGACAGGAGGCCTACGAGCAGTACTTC. This rearrangement joins TRBV5-1 to TRBJ2-7, with D possibly matching TRBD1 (6 bases). This CDR3 contains 13 residues. Germline values: CDR1 SGHRS, CDR2 YFSETQ. Trimming pared 7 bases from V and 2 bases from J, leaving 13 bases between.

The chain is built from TRBV6-1 and TRBJ2-5; no clear D gene. Germline CDR1 is MNHNS and CDR2 is SASEGT. V lost 2 bases, J lost 7 bases, and 8 bases lay in between. This CDR3 has 12 residues. The CDR3 reads CASSESQATQYF. The DNA of the CDR3 is TGTGCCAGCAGTGAAAGTCAGGCGACCCAGTACTTC.

The chain carries TRBV6-1 and TRBJ1-2, with no clear D. This CDR3 has 15 residues. The germline CDR1 and CDR2 sequences are MNHNS and SASEGT. The V end was cut by 2 bases, the J end by 14 bases, with 24 bases between. This CDR3 is CASSEFRSSAAGRTF. CDR3 sequence (DNA): TGTGCCAGCAGTGAATTTAGGAGTAGCGCTGCAGGCCGTACCTTC.

This chain connects TRBV7-6 to TRBJ2-5; 10 positions match TRBD2. The CDR3 loop spans 17 amino acids. The V gene end was trimmed by 1 base and the J gene end by 1 base; junction bases not matched to a gene: 6. The germline CDR1 and CDR2 sequences are SGHVS and FNYEAQ. This CDR3 is CASSLVVAGGPQETQYF. DNA of the CDR3: TGTGCCAGCAGCTTAGTGGTAGCGGGGGGCCCCCAAGAGACCCAGTACTTC.